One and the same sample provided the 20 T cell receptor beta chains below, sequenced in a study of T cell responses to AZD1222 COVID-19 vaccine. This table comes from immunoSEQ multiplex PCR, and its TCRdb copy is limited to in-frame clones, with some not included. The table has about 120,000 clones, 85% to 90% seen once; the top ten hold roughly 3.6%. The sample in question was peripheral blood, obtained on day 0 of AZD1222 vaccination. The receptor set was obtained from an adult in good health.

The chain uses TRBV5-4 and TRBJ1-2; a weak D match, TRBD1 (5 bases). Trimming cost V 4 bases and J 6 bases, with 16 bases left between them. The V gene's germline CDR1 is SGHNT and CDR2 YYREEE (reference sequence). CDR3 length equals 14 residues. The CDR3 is CASSPVLGVHGYTF. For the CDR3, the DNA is TGTGCCAGCAGCCCGGTTTTGGGGGTTCATGGCTACACCTTC. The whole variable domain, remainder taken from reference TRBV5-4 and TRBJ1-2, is ETGVTQSPTHLIKTRGQQVTLRCSSQSGHNTVSWYQQALGQGPQFIFQYYREEENGRGNFPPRFSGLQFPNYSSELNVNALELDDSALYLCASSPVLGVHGYTFGSGTRLTVV.

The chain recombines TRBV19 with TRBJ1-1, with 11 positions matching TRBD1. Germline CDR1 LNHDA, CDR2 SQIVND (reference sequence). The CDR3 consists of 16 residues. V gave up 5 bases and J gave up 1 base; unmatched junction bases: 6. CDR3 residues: CASSPWTGGANTEAFF. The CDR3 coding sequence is TGTGCCAGTAGTCCTTGGACAGGGGGCGCGAACACTGAAGCTTTCTTT.

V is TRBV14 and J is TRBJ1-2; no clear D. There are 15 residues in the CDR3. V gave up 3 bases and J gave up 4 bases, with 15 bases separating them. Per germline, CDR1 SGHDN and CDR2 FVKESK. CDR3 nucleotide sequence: TGTGCCAGCAGCCAGCAGCGAGGCACCCTCTATGGCTACACCTTC. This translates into CASSQQRGTLYGYTF.

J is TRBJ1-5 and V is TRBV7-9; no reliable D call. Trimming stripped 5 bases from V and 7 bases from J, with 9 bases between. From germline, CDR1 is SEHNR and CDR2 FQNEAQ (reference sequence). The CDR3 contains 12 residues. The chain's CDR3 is CASSVGEQPQHF. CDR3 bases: TGTGCCAGCAGCGTCGGGGAGCAGCCCCAGCATTTT. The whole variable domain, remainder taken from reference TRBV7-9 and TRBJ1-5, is DTGVSQNPRHKITKRGQNVTFRCDPISEHNRLYWYRQTLGQGPEFLTYFQNEAQLEKSRLLSDRFSAERPKGSFSTLEIQRTEQGDSAMYLCASSVGEQPQHFGDGTRLSIL.

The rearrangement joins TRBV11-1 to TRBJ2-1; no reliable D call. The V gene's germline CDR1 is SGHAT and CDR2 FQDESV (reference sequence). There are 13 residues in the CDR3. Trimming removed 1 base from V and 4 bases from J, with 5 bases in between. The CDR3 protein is CASSLELYNEQFF. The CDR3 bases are TGTGCCAGCAGCTTAGAATTATACAATGAGCAGTTCTTC.

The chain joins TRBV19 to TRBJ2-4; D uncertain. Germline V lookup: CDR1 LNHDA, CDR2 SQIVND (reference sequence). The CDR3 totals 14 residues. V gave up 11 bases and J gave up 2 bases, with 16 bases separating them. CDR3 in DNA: TGTGCCGGCTATCTTCATCAGCCCAAAAACATTCAGTACTTC. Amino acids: CAGYLHQPKNIQYF.

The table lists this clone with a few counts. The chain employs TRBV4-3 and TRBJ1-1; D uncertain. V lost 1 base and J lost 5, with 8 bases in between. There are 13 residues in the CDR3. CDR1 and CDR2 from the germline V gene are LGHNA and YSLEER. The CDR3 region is CASSQALWTEAFF. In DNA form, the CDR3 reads TGCGCCAGCAGCCAAGCTCTTTGGACTGAAGCTTTCTTT.

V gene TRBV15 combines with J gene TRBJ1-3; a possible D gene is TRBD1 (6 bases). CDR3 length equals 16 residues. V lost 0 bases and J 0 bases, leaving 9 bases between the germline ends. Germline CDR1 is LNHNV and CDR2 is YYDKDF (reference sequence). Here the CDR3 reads CATSRDRGISGNTIYF. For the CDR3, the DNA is TGTGCCACCAGCAGAGACAGGGGTATCTCTGGAAACACCATATATTTT.

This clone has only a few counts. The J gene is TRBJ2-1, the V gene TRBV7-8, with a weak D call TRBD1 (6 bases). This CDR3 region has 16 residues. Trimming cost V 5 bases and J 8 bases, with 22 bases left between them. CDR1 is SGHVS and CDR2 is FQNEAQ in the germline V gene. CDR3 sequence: CASSRETGTALDEQFF. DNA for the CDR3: TGTGCCAGCAGCCGAGAAACAGGGACCGCGTTGGATGAGCAGTTCTTC. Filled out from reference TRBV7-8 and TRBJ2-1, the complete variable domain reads GAGVSQSPRYKVAKRGQDVALRCDPISGHVSLFWYQQALGQGPEFLTYFQNEAQLDKSGLPSDRFFAERPEGSVSTLKIQRTQQEDSAVYLCASSRETGTALDEQFFGPGTRLTVL.

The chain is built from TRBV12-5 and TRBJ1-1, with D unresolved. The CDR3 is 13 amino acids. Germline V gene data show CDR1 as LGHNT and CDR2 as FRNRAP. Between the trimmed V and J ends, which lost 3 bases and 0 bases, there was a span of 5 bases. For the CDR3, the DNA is TGTGCTAGTGGTTTCGGGATGAACACTGAAGCTTTCTTT. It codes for CASGFGMNTEAFF.

As DNA, the CDR3 is TGTGCCAGCAGCCAAGATATGGTCTCTGGAAACACCATATATTTT. The encoded protein is CASSQDMVSGNTIYF. V usage is TRBV3-1 (or the pseudogene TRBV3-2) and J usage is TRBJ1-3; D is ambiguous. Germline CDR1 is LGHDT and CDR2 is YNNKEL (reference sequence). V lost 0 bases and J lost 0, with 6 bases in between. This CDR3 region has 15 residues.

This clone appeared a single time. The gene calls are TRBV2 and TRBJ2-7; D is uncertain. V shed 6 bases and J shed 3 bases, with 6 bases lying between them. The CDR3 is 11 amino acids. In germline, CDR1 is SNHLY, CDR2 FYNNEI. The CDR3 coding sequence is TGTGCCAGCAGGATGAACTACGAGCAGTACTTC. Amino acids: CASRMNYEQYF.

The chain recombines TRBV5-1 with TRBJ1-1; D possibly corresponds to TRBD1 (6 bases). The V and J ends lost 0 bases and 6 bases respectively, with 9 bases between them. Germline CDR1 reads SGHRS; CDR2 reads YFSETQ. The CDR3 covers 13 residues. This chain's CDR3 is CASSLGTASEAFF. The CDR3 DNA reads TGCGCCAGCAGCTTGGGGACAGCTTCTGAAGCTTTCTTT.

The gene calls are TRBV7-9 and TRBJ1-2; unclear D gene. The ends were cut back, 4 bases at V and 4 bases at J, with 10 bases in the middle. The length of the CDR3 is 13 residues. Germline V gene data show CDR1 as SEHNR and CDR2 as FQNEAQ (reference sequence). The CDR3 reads CASSSGGPYGYTF. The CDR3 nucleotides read TGTGCCAGCAGCTCCGGTGGGCCCTATGGCTACACCTTC.

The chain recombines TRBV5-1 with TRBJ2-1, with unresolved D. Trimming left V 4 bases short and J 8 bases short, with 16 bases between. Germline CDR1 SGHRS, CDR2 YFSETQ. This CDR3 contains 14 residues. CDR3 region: CASSPPARRDEQFF. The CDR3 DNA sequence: TGCGCCAGCAGCCCCCCTGCCCGTCGCGATGAGCAGTTCTTC.

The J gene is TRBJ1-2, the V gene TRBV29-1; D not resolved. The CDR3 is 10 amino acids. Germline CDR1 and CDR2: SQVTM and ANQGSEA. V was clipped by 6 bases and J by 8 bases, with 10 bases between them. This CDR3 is CSVAELGYTF. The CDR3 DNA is TGCAGCGTCGCCGAACTCGGCTACACCTTC.

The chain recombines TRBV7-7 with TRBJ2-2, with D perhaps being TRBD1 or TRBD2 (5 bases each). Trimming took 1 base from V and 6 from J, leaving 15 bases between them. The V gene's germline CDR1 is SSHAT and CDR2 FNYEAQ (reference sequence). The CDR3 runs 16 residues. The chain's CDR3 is CASSLGSGTSSGELFF. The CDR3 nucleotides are TGTGCCAGCAGCTTAGGCTCCGGGACCTCGTCCGGGGAGCTGTTTTTT.

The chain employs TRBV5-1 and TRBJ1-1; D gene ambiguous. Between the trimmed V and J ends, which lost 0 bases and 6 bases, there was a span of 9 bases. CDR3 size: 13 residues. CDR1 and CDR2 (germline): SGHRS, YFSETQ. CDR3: CASSLGQSPEAFF. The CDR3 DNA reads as TGCGCCAGCAGCTTGGGCCAATCTCCTGAAGCTTTCTTT.

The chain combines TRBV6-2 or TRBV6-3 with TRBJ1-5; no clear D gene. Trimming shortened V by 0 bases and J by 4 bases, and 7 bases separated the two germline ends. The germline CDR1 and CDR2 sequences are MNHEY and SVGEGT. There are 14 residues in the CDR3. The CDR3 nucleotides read TGTGCCAGCAGTTACTCGAACGGAAATCAGCCCCAGCATTTT. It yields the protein CASSYSNGNQPQHF.

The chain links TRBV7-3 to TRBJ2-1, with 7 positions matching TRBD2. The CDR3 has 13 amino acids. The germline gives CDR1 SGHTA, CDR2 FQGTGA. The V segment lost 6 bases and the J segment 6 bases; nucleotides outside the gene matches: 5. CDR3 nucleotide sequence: TGTGCCAGCAGTCAAGCGGGGTTCAATGAGCAGTTCTTC. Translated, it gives CASSQAGFNEQFF.